The 10 T cell receptor beta chains below were found in one sample sequenced in a study of human CD8 memory T cell subsets. UMI-labeled 5' RACE was used to make TCR beta libraries. TCRdb re-called the 5' RACE reads; one entry per CDR3 protein, DNA not given. This sample's table reports about 10,000 distinct CDR3 sequences. The sample consisted of CD8+ T cells from PBMCs. The receptors were gathered from a human donor in good health.

The V call is TRBV19, the J call TRBJ2-3; there is no DNA to check the TCRdb D call of TRBD1. The CDR3 is made up of 14 amino acids. In germline, CDR1 is LNHDA, CDR2 SQIVND (reference sequence). The CDR3 sequence: CATSGTAGADTQYF.

The chain recombines TRBV28 with TRBJ1-5; lacking DNA, the TRBD1 call made by TCRdb goes unchecked. Looked up from germline, CDR1 is MDHEN and CDR2 is SYDVKM. The CDR3 spans 17 residues. CDR3 residues: CASSTDRDSLSNQPQHF.

The chain carries TRBV27 and TRBJ2-7; TCRdb picks TRBD1, but there is no DNA to check that call. Germline V CDR1 and CDR2: MNHEY, SMNVEV (reference sequence). The CDR3 spans 15 residues. CDR3 region: CASSRPGQGTYEQYF.

The rearrangement joins TRBV6-2 or TRBV6-3 to TRBJ2-1; the TCRdb call, TRBD1, lacks DNA for checking. This CDR3 has 14 amino acids. Germline CDR1 is MNHEY and CDR2 is SVGEGT. The CDR3 reads CASSSTGFGNEQFF.

This rearrangement joins TRBV2 to TRBJ2-7. This CDR3 has 12 amino acids. CDR1 and CDR2 (germline): SNHLY, FYNNEI. This CDR3 reads CASTAVEYEQYF.

V and J are TRBV28 and TRBJ2-3; TCRdb's assignment of TRBD2 cannot be checked, as there is no DNA. Germline CDR1 MDHEN, CDR2 SYDVKM. The CDR3 is 16 residues long. CDR3 amino acids: CASNPTSGGALDTQYF.

V usage is TRBV29-1 and J usage is TRBJ1-2; TCRdb picks TRBD1, but there is no DNA to check that call. The CDR3 length is 14 residues. The germline V gene has CDR1 SQVTM and CDR2 ANQGSEA. CDR3 region: CSVENLDRGIGYTF.

V and J are TRBV6-2 or TRBV6-3 and TRBJ1-5; there is no DNA to check the TCRdb D call of TRBD1. The CDR3 covers 13 residues. Germline lookup yields CDR1 MNHEY and CDR2 SVGEGT. CDR3 protein: CASATGGIQPQHF.

The chain is built from TRBV9 and TRBJ2-7; the D call from TCRdb, TRBD2, cannot be confirmed without DNA. The CDR3 length is 15 residues. Germline CDR1 is SGDLS and CDR2 is YYNGEE. CDR3 amino acids: CASSVEAGLTYEQYF.

This clonotype counts as medium-sized (0.01 to 0.1%) by frequency. V and J are TRBV15 and TRBJ1-2; there is no DNA to check the TCRdb D call of TRBD1. The CDR3 consists of 16 residues. Germline lookup yields CDR1 LNHNV and CDR2 YYDKDF (reference sequence). CDR3 in amino acids: CATSRDYSAGEVGYTF.